These 5 T cell receptor beta chains share one sample of origin, sequenced in a study of neurological immune-mediated disorders. TCRdb reprocessed the 5' RACE reads with MiXCR, giving one entry per CDR3 protein. The data show more than 50,000 distinct CDR3 sequences, 3.7% seen once. The sample was PBMCs. These receptors came from a woman aged 50 to 60 with multiple sclerosis.

Ten or more counts support this clonotype. V is TRBV6-2 or TRBV6-3 and J is TRBJ1-1, with 11 nucleotides matching TRBD1. With 5 bases clipped from V and 5 bases from J, the junction kept 7 bases outside the gene matches. Germline V CDR1 and CDR2: MNHEY, SVGEGT. The CDR3 extends over 15 amino acids. CDR3 loop: CASSPGQGARTEAFF. The DNA of the CDR3 is TGTGCCAGCAGTCCAGGACAGGGGGCAAGAACTGAAGCTTTCTTT.

This clonotype was observed many times. The chain employs TRBV5-1 and TRBJ1-3; D is unresolved. V lost 0 bases and J lost 0, with 7 bases in between. Germline lookup yields CDR1 SGHRS and CDR2 YFSETQ. The CDR3 covers 15 residues. CDR3 in amino acids: CASSLGHNSGNTIYF. The CDR3 bases are TGCGCCAGCAGCTTGGGACATAACTCTGGAAACACCATATATTTT.

The table lists this clonotype with many counts. The J gene is TRBJ2-7, the V gene TRBV13; 8 bases line up with TRBD1. J lost 6 bases, V lost 6 bases, and 7 bases had no gene match. Germline CDR1 is PRHDT and CDR2 is FYEKMQ (reference sequence). The CDR3 loop spans 13 amino acids. The CDR3 region is CASRPMTGVEQYF. CDR3 DNA: TGTGCCAGCAGACCCATGACAGGGGTCGAGCAGTACTTC.

Many counts were recorded for this clonotype. The V and J genes are TRBV15 and TRBJ2-3; 9 bases line up with TRBD1. Germline CDR1 and CDR2: LNHNV and YYDKDF (reference sequence). V dropped 4 bases and J dropped 4; count of bases not matched to a gene: 18. The CDR3 spans 19 residues. The CDR3, as DNA: TGTGCCACCAGCACCGACAACTCCGGGACAGGGTACGCCCCAGATACGCAGTATTTT. As protein: CATSTDNSGTGYAPDTQYF.

This clonotype turned up a few times. The chain uses TRBV6-5 and TRBJ1-1; a weak D match, TRBD1 (6 bases). The V gene's germline CDR1 is MNHEY and CDR2 SVGAGI. This CDR3 is built from 12 residues. Trimming left V 4 bases short and J 7 bases short, with 10 bases between. Written as DNA, the CDR3 is TGTGCCAGCAGTTCCGAACAGGGTGAAGCTTTCTTT. Translating it yields CASSSEQGEAFF.